This T cell receptor beta chain was captured in a study of OX40 agonist ivuxolimab in advanced cancers. The repertoire was sequenced with immunoSEQ multiplex PCR; TCRdb's copy has only in-frame clones and lacks some. Altogether about 52,000 clones are present, around nine tenths being singletons, with the ten largest covering 11% to 15%. CDR3 size: 15 residues. In germline, CDR1 is SGHDT, CDR2 YYEEEE. Trimming took 4 bases from V and 3 from J; bases not matched to a gene: 2. This clone was found once. This TCR derives from an adult with an advanced solid tumor such as melanoma, head and neck, liver or kidney cancer. The sample in question was CD4+ or CD8+ T cells sorted from blood, obtained in a trial of the OX40 agonist ivuxolimab. This chain links TRBV5-6 with TRBJ2-7; 15 nucleotides align to TRBD2. The CDR3 protein is CASSGTSGGLYEQYF. For the CDR3, the DNA is TGTGCCAGCAGCGGGACTAGCGGGGGGCTCTACGAGCAGTACTTC.